A selection of T cell receptor beta chains follows, all from one sample in a study of T cells in localized non-small cell lung cancer. Assay used: immunoSEQ multiplex PCR; TCRdb lists only in-frame clones, some missing. Among roughly 1,500 clones listed, under 25% were seen once. This specimen consisted of lung tumor tissue, obtained before any cancer treatment. Receptors originate from a man aged 40 to 75 with stage III squamous cell lung carcinoma. Each CDR3 is given with its conserved first and last residue. Fields, in order: V gene, clone size, D gene, J gene, CDR3 DNA, CDR3 protein. The D gene is left open where the match is weak. Clone size appears in some rows only: once, few, many, or a class for an expanded clone.

TRBV10-2	NA	TRBD1	TRBJ1-1	TGCGCCAGCAGTGACCTCCGACAGGGCAACACTGAAGCTTTCTTT	CASSDLRQGNTEAFF
TRBV7-2	NA	NA	TRBJ1-5	TGTGCCAGCAGCTTAGGAGGGGATCAGCCCCAGCATTTT	CASSLGGDQPQHF
TRBV11-3	medium-sized	NA	TRBJ2-7	TGTGCCAGCAGCACCCAGGCGTCCGGGACCTCCCACTACGAGCAGTACTTC	CASSTQASGTSHYEQYF
TRBV19	NA	NA	TRBJ2-2	TGTGCCAGTATAAGAGCGCCGAACACCGGGGAGCTGTTTTTT	CASIRAPNTGELFF
TRBV11-3	NA	TRBD2	TRBJ2-7	TGTGCCAGCAGCGCGGGAGGTGGCGGAGCGTACTACGAGCAGTACTTC	CASSAGGGGAYYEQYF
TRBV18	few	NA	TRBJ1-1	TGTGCCAGCTCACCACAGACAATATCGGGGCCACTAATGAACACTGAAGCTTTCTTT	CASSPQTISGPLMNTEAFF
TRBV11-3	few	TRBD1	TRBJ2-2	TGTGCCAGCAGCCCCAGGGGGCTTGGCACCGGGGAGCTGTTTTTT	CASSPRGLGTGELFF
TRBV7-4	NA	NA	TRBJ2-1	TGTGCCAGCAGCCGCGACCTTCTTTACAATGAGCAGTTCTTC	CASSRDLLYNEQFF
TRBV9	NA	NA	TRBJ2-7	TGTGCCAGCAGTGAGGCGGAGATTGGGGGAATGTACTTC	CASSEAEIGGMYF
TRBV11-3	large	NA	TRBJ1-1	TGTGCCAGCAGCTTATTTGTCTATCCAGACCTGAACACTGAAGCTTTCTTT	CASSLFVYPDLNTEAFF